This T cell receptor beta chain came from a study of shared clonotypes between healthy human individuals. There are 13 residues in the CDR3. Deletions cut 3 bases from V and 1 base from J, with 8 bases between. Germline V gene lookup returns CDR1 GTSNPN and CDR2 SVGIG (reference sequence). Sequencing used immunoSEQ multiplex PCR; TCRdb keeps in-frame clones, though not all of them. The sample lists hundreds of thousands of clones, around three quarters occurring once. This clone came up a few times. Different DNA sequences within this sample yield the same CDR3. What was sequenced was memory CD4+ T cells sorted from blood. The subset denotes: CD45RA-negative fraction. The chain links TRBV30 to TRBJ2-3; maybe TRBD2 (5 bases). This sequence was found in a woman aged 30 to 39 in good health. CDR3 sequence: CAWRREGTDTQYF. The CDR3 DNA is TGTGCCTGGAGGAGGGAAGGCACAGATACGCAGTATTTT.